This entry concerns a single TCR beta chain. Its cognate antigen has yet to be identified. The record has no base qualities; no much larger clone is one base away. The data are from a study of blood T cell repertoires in COVID-19 (dated by TCRdb to 2018 to 2020). About the investigation overall: Collaborator samples came from the United States, Italy and Spain and covered acute and convalescent phases of COVID-19. The material from the prospective study consisted of cDNA or gDNA derived from T cells, B-cell-depleted T cells, or PBMCs. Subjects who had been exposed to COVID-19, were actively infected with it, or had recovered from it provided the deeply sampled blood TCRbeta repertoires that made up the dataset. The repertoires were released in a freely available public database intended as a resource for research on the immune response to SARS-CoV-2. Samples were obtained from the ongoing ImmuneRACE study (first 160 participants) and from 1,254 subjects provided by 6 global collaborators. The sample metadata nearly always contained a de-identified subject ID, COVID-19 status, age in years and sex. Where available, HLA class I and class II types were obtained from metadata supplied by the sample provider rather than from assay-based typing. What the authors observed across the whole study: How much clinical and demographic metadata was included differed by source and by participant, and the metadata was provided uncurated.

Collaborating institutions collected whole blood in K2EDTA tubes following their own protocols. Collaborator samples were shipped for TCRbeta analysis as frozen whole blood, isolated PBMCs, or DNA extracted from either sample type. The immunoSEQ Assay, a bias-controlled multiplex PCR, was used to amplify TCRbeta CDR3 regions from genomic DNA. In the authors' own workflow: Nucleated cell counts per sample were estimated from amplification of reference gene primers within the assay. To quantify the absolute abundance of each unique TCRbeta CDR3 rearrangement, sequence reads were collapsed and filtered. Productive Simpson clonality was computed per sample as the square root of Simpson's diversity index over productive rearrangements. TCRdb carries this immuneACCESS record with in-frame sequences only. Its versions omit some clonotypes, under half of them owing to an unresolved V gene in the studies checked, with the rest unexplained. The D gene and trimming were derived from the DNA, and the V and J assignments and clone size from that table. This sample gives approximately 74,000 clones in total; approximately 88% of them show up just once. The ten most abundant clones make up around 1.2% of the sample.

Specimen: peripheral blood. This receptor was taken from a woman in her sixties with acute or convalescent COVID-19.

The sequence in DNA is TGCGCCAGCAGCAAAGGGACAGAAAGATCCGAGCAGTACGTC. Translated, this is CASSKGTERSEQYV. The chain was built from TRBV5-1 and TRBJ2-7; 7 bases in between match TRBD1. Trimming takes 4 bases off V and 6 bases off J; junction bases not matched to a gene: 10. Reading from cysteine to valine, the CDR3 counts 14 amino acids. Only CDR3 DNA is held: 42 bases, read in frame from base 1. CDR1 and CDR2, per the germline V gene, are SGHRS and YFSETQ.